The 5 T cell receptor beta chains in this list originate from one sample, sequenced in a study of blood T cell repertoires in COVID-19. Measured with immunoSEQ multiplex PCR; TCRdb has only the in-frame clones, and not every one. The repertoire holds 40,000 to 60,000 clones, roughly 85% seen once, with under 30% in the top ten. Sequencing was done on a sample of peripheral blood. Receptors originate from a man between 70 and 80 years old with acute or convalescent COVID-19.

This clone appeared a few times. The chain carries TRBV27 and TRBJ2-1; 7 nucleotides agree with TRBD2. This CDR3 has 15 amino acids. Looked up from germline, CDR1 is MNHEY and CDR2 is SMNVEV (reference sequence). Germline trimming cut 3 bases from V and 5 bases from J; bases unmatched to any gene: 7. DNA of the CDR3: TGTGCCAGCAGTTTGCATTCCGGGACTAACAATGAGCAGTTCTTC. This gives the protein CASSLHSGTNNEQFF.

V and J are TRBV6-2 or TRBV6-3 and TRBJ2-7; 10 positions agree with TRBD2. This CDR3 has 15 amino acids. Germline V gene lookup returns CDR1 MNHEY and CDR2 SVGEGT. J lost 0 bases, V lost 6 bases, and 5 bases had no gene match. The DNA of the CDR3 is TGTGCCAGCAGCGTACTAGCGGGACGCTCCTACGAGCAGTACTTC. It codes for CASSVLAGRSYEQYF.

The chain employs TRBV3-1 (or the pseudogene TRBV3-2) and TRBJ2-2, with a weak D call TRBD1 (5 bases). The CDR3 runs to 16 residues. Germline CDR1 and CDR2: LGHDT and YNNKEL (reference sequence). Trimming cost V 0 bases and J 6 bases, with 14 bases left between them. The CDR3 reads CASSQDRSGRPGELFF. In nucleotides, the CDR3 is TGTGCCAGCAGCCAAGATAGGTCAGGGCGGCCCGGGGAGCTGTTTTTT.

The chain combines TRBV2 with TRBJ1-2, with a weak D call TRBD1 (5 bases). The CDR3 sequence is 13 residues long. Germline values: CDR1 SNHLY, CDR2 FYNNEI. The V end lost 11 bases, the J end lost 5 bases, and 18 bases lay between the germline ends. The CDR3 DNA is TGTGCCCGACAGCAGCAGAAGCGATATGGCTACACCTTC. This translates into CARQQQKRYGYTF.

The chain joins TRBV28 to TRBJ1-3, with TRBD1 matching over 11 bases. The V segment lost 5 bases and the J segment 1 base; nucleotides outside the gene matches: 7. Germline V gene lookup returns CDR1 MDHEN and CDR2 SYDVKM. CDR3 length: 17 amino acids. The CDR3 reads CASSLGTGGESGNTIYF. CDR3 DNA sequence: TGTGCCAGCAGTCTAGGGACAGGGGGTGAATCTGGAAACACCATATATTTT.